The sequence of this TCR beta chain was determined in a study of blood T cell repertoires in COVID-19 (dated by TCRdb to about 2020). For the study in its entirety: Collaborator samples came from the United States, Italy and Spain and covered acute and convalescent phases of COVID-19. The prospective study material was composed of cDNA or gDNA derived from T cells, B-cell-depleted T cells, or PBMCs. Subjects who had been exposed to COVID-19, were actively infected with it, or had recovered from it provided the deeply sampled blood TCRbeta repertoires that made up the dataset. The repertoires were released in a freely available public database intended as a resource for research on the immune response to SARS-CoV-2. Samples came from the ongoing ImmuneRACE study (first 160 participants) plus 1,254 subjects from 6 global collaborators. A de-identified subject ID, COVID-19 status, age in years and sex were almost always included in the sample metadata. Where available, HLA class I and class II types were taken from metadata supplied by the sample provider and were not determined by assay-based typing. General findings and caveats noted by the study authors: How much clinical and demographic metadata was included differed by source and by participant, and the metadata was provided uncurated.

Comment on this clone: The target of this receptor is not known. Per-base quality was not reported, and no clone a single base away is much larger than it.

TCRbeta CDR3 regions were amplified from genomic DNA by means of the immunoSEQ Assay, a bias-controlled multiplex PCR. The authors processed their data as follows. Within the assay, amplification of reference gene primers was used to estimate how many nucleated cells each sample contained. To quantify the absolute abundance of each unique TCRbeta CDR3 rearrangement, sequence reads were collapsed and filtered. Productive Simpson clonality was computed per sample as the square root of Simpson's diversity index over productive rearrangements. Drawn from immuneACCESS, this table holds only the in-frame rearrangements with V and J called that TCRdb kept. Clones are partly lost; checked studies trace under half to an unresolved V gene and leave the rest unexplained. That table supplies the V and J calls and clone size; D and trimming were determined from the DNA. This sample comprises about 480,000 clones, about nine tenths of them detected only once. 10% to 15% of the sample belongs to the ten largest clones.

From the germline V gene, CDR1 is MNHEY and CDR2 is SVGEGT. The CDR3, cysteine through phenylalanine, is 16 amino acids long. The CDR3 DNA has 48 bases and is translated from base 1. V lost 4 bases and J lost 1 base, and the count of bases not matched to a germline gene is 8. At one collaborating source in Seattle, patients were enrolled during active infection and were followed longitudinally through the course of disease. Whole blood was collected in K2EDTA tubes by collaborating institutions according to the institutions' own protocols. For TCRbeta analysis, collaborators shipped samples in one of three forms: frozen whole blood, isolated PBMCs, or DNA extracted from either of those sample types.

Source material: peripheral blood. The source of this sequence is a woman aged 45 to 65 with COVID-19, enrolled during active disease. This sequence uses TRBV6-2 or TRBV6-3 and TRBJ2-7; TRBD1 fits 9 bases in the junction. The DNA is TGTGCCAGCAGTTCTGCTCTAGGGACAGGGTCCTACGAGCAGTACTTC. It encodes CASSSALGTGSYEQYF.